This record concerns one T cell receptor beta chain sequence. Its matching antigen is unknown. Measured with immunoSEQ multiplex PCR; TCRdb has only the in-frame clones, and not every one. The sample has approximately 140,000 clones, 75% to 95% seen once. This specimen belongs to a study of T cell responses to AZD1222 COVID-19 vaccine. The study, taken as a whole, reports: Most donors were white British and more were female, and clonal diversity was possibly underestimated. Compared with day 0, the breadth and depth of the Spike-specific TCR repertoire rose significantly after two doses of AZD1222. Repertoires were sampled only after the peak T cell response.

The trim removed 5 bases at V and 4 bases at J, leaving 11 bases unmatched. CDR1 and CDR2 (germline): SQVTM, ANQGSEA. CDR3 length equals 15 residues. The source is an adult who received the MenACWY meningococcal vaccine as a control. The J gene is TRBJ1-3, the V gene TRBV29-1, with 7 positions matching TRBD1. The specimen was peripheral blood, collected 28 days after the second dose of the MenACWY control vaccine. The CDR3 region is CSVLGTDKQGNTIYF. CDR3 bases: TGCAGCGTTCTCGGGACAGACAAGCAAGGAAACACCATATATTTT.